These T cell receptor beta chains were read from a single sample in a study of blood T cell repertoires in COVID-19. Assay: immunoSEQ multiplex PCR; the TCRdb copy retains only in-frame clones and omits some. The sample shows 210,000 or so clones, 85% to 90% of them seen only once. Sequenced material: peripheral blood. The receptors were sampled from a man between 18 and 35 years old with active or convalescent COVID-19. Both conserved end residues are part of each CDR3. A D gene is named only where the DNA matches it firmly. Clone size appears in some rows only: once, few, many, or a class for an expanded clone.

CDR3aa: CAWSPEQGIIAKNIQYF
CDR3nt: TGTGCCTGGAGTCCCGAACAGGGAATTATAGCCAAAAACATTCAGTACTTC
d_gene: -
j_gene: TRBJ2-4
abundance: -
v_gene: TRBV30

CDR3aa: CASSHGQSYGYTF
CDR3nt: TGTGCCAGCAGCCACGGACAGTCCTATGGCTACACCTTC
d_gene: -
j_gene: TRBJ1-2
abundance: -
v_gene: TRBV3-1/TRBV3-2

CDR3aa: CASSKQGYGYTF
CDR3nt: TGTGCCAGCAGTAAACAGGGGTATGGCTACACCTTC
d_gene: TRBD1
j_gene: TRBJ1-2
abundance: -
v_gene: TRBV28

CDR3aa: CASSQRTGGGWTEAFF
CDR3nt: TGTGCCAGCAGCCAACGGACAGGGGGCGGGTGGACTGAAGCTTTCTTT
d_gene: TRBD1
j_gene: TRBJ1-1
abundance: once
v_gene: TRBV5-5

CDR3aa: CASSVSPQGIYEQYF
CDR3nt: TGTGCCAGCAGCGTTTCCCCACAGGGGATCTACGAGCAGTACTTC
d_gene: TRBD1
j_gene: TRBJ2-7
abundance: -
v_gene: TRBV7-8

CDR3aa: CASSSQDTSYEQYF
CDR3nt: TGTGCCAGCAGCTCTCAGGACACCTCTTACGAGCAGTACTTC
d_gene: -
j_gene: TRBJ2-7
abundance: -
v_gene: TRBV7-2

CDR3aa: CAWTRAGAYEQYF
CDR3nt: TGTGCCTGGACCCGAGCGGGGGCCTACGAGCAGTACTTC
d_gene: TRBD2
j_gene: TRBJ2-7
abundance: medium-sized
v_gene: TRBV30

CDR3aa: CASRLGTSGSETQYF
CDR3nt: TGTGCCAGCAGACTGGGGACTAGCGGGAGTGAGACCCAGTACTTC
d_gene: TRBD2
j_gene: TRBJ2-5
abundance: -
v_gene: TRBV19

CDR3aa: CASSAKGPLSGELFF
CDR3nt: TGTGCCAGCAGCGCGAAGGGGCCGCTCTCCGGGGAGCTGTTTTTT
d_gene: -
j_gene: TRBJ2-2
abundance: -
v_gene: TRBV7-3

CDR3aa: CASSSLLGGEQFF
CDR3nt: TGTGCCAGTAGTTCCCTATTGGGGGGTGAGCAGTTCTTC
d_gene: -
j_gene: TRBJ2-1
abundance: -
v_gene: TRBV19

CDR3aa: CASSFPLSSYNEQFF
CDR3nt: TGTGCCAGCAGCTTTCCCCTGAGCTCCTACAATGAGCAGTTCTTC
d_gene: -
j_gene: TRBJ2-1
abundance: -
v_gene: TRBV5-4

CDR3aa: CASRGASSYNEQFF
CDR3nt: TGTGCCAGCCGAGGAGCGAGCTCCTACAATGAGCAGTTCTTC
d_gene: -
j_gene: TRBJ2-1
abundance: -
v_gene: TRBV3-1/TRBV3-2

CDR3aa: CASSYSSGRSDEQYF
CDR3nt: TGTGCCAGCAGTTACTCTAGCGGGAGATCTGACGAGCAGTACTTC
d_gene: TRBD2
j_gene: TRBJ2-7
abundance: once
v_gene: TRBV6-2/TRBV6-3

CDR3aa: CASSVATSGRAGEQFF
CDR3nt: TGTGCCAGCAGCGTAGCGACTAGCGGGAGGGCCGGCGAGCAGTTCTTC
d_gene: TRBD2
j_gene: TRBJ2-1
abundance: -
v_gene: TRBV9

CDR3aa: CASCGLTYYGYTF
CDR3nt: TGTGCCAGTTGCGGACTCACCTACTATGGCTACACCTTC
d_gene: -
j_gene: TRBJ1-2
abundance: once
v_gene: TRBV19

CDR3aa: CASSEASSGNTIYF
CDR3nt: TGCGCCAGCAGCGAGGCGAGCTCTGGAAACACCATATATTTT
d_gene: -
j_gene: TRBJ1-3
abundance: -
v_gene: TRBV5-1

CDR3aa: CASSLGGDTPYEQYF
CDR3nt: TGTGCCAGCAGCTTGGGGGGAGATACCCCCTACGAGCAGTACTTC
d_gene: -
j_gene: TRBJ2-7
abundance: -
v_gene: TRBV11-3

CDR3aa: CASSPAVGGSYEQYF
CDR3nt: TGTGCCAGCAGCCCCGCGGTCGGGGGGTCCTACGAGCAGTACTTC
d_gene: TRBD2
j_gene: TRBJ2-7
abundance: -
v_gene: TRBV9

CDR3aa: CSVEDRPGEPYEQYF
CDR3nt: TGCAGCGTTGAAGATCGGCCAGGGGAACCCTACGAGCAGTACTTC
d_gene: -
j_gene: TRBJ2-7
abundance: -
v_gene: TRBV29-1

CDR3aa: CASSRDRVEGNTIYF
CDR3nt: TGTGCCAGCAGCCGGGACAGGGTAGAAGGAAACACCATATATTTT
d_gene: TRBD1
j_gene: TRBJ1-3
abundance: -
v_gene: TRBV2

CDR3aa: CASSPVTSTDTQYF
CDR3nt: TGTGCCAGCAGCCCCGTGACATCCACAGATACGCAGTATTTT
d_gene: -
j_gene: TRBJ2-3
abundance: -
v_gene: TRBV3-1/TRBV3-2

CDR3aa: CAWSDSIGSGANVLTF
CDR3nt: TGTGCCTGGAGCGACAGTATAGGGTCTGGGGCCAACGTCCTGACTTTC
d_gene: -
j_gene: TRBJ2-6
abundance: -
v_gene: TRBV30

CDR3aa: CSVRTSGSSYNEQFF
CDR3nt: TGCAGCGTTAGGACTAGCGGGAGCTCCTACAATGAGCAGTTCTTC
d_gene: TRBD2
j_gene: TRBJ2-1
abundance: once
v_gene: TRBV29-1

CDR3aa: CASSATGGNSPLHF
CDR3nt: TGTGCCAGCAGCGCAACAGGGGGTAATTCACCCCTCCACTTT
d_gene: TRBD1
j_gene: TRBJ1-6
abundance: -
v_gene: TRBV9

CDR3aa: CASSSSSNEQYF
CDR3nt: TGTGCCAGCAGTTCTAGTTCCAACGAGCAGTACTTC
d_gene: -
j_gene: TRBJ2-7
abundance: -
v_gene: TRBV6-2/TRBV6-3

CDR3aa: CASSQEDRSYEQYF
CDR3nt: TGTGCCAGCTCCCAAGAGGACAGGTCCTACGAGCAGTACTTC
d_gene: TRBD1
j_gene: TRBJ2-7
abundance: -
v_gene: TRBV6-6

CDR3aa: CSVLTNPGGANEQFF
CDR3nt: TGCAGCGTTCTCACAAACCCAGGGGGCGCGAATGAGCAGTTCTTC
d_gene: TRBD1
j_gene: TRBJ2-1
abundance: -
v_gene: TRBV29-1

CDR3aa: CASSLSGTGNEKLFF
CDR3nt: TGCGCCAGCAGCTTGTCAGGGACAGGAAATGAAAAACTGTTTTTT
d_gene: TRBD1
j_gene: TRBJ1-4
abundance: -
v_gene: TRBV5-1

CDR3aa: CASRQTGTGPTGGPQHF
CDR3nt: TGTGCCAGCAGACAGACCGGGACAGGGCCTACGGGGGGACCCCAGCATTTT
d_gene: TRBD1
j_gene: TRBJ1-5
abundance: once
v_gene: TRBV27

CDR3aa: CASSYASAREYF
CDR3nt: TGTGCCAGCAGTTACGCGTCGGCTCGGGAGTACTTC
d_gene: -
j_gene: TRBJ2-7
abundance: -
v_gene: TRBV6-2/TRBV6-3

CDR3aa: CASSSGLAGEETQYF
CDR3nt: TGTGCCAGCAGCTCCGGACTAGCGGGAGAAGAGACCCAGTACTTC
d_gene: TRBD2
j_gene: TRBJ2-5
abundance: -
v_gene: TRBV7-9

CDR3aa: CASSQNRGRNTEAFF
CDR3nt: TGTGCCAGCAGTCAAAACAGGGGGAGAAACACTGAAGCTTTCTTT
d_gene: TRBD1
j_gene: TRBJ1-1
abundance: few
v_gene: TRBV27

CDR3aa: CASSLSGNEQFF
CDR3nt: TGTGCCAGCAGCCTTAGCGGTAATGAGCAGTTCTTC
d_gene: -
j_gene: TRBJ2-1
abundance: once
v_gene: TRBV7-2

CDR3aa: CASSPSRLAARRSTQYF
CDR3nt: TGTGCCAGCAGCCCTTCCAGGCTAGCGGCCCGCCGAAGTACGCAGTATTTT
d_gene: TRBD2
j_gene: TRBJ2-3
abundance: -
v_gene: TRBV7-8

CDR3aa: CASSPTGITDTQYF
CDR3nt: TGTGCCAGTAGCCCGACAGGGATAACAGATACGCAGTATTTT
d_gene: TRBD1
j_gene: TRBJ2-3
abundance: -
v_gene: TRBV19

CDR3aa: CASSIANFNSGNTIYF
CDR3nt: TGTGCCAGTAGTATCGCAAACTTTAACTCTGGAAACACCATATATTTT
d_gene: -
j_gene: TRBJ1-3
abundance: -
v_gene: TRBV19